Shown below are 32 T cell receptor beta chains from a single sample sequenced in a study of blood T cells in healthy people across ages. A second PCR, run for roughly 7 to 11 cycles, used a sample-barcoded 5' primer plus a J-beta primer mix. MiXCR was run by TCRdb on the 5' RACE reads, yielding one entry per CDR3 protein. The table has some 1.7 million distinct CDR3 sequences, approximately 30% seen once. The specimen was blood. Receptors originate from a woman aged 30 to 39 in good health.

This clonotype was recorded a few times. The chain couples TRBV5-1 to TRBJ1-1, with D perhaps matching TRBD1 (5 bases). Trimming removed 0 bases from V and 0 bases from J, with 9 bases in between. The CDR3 is 15 amino acids. Germline loops: CDR1 SGHRS, CDR2 YFSETQ. CDR3 DNA sequence: TGCGCCAGCAGCTTGGTCGCGGACATGAACACTGAAGCTTTCTTT. Protein sequence: CASSLVADMNTEAFF.

This clonotype showed up just a few times. The CDR3 region is CAWIRDRARHEQYF. The CDR3 DNA is TGTGCCTGGATTCGGGACAGGGCAAGGCACGAGCAGTACTTC. This rearrangement joins TRBV30 to TRBJ2-7; 9 bases fit TRBD1. The V and J ends lost 4 bases and 5 bases, in that order; junction bases with no gene match: 9. The CDR3 sequence is 14 residues long. From germline, CDR1 is GTSNPN and CDR2 SVGIG (reference sequence).

V and J are TRBV27 and TRBJ2-5; either TRBD1 or TRBD2 may supply D (5 bases each). The CDR3 extends over 15 amino acids. Germline assignment: CDR1 MNHEY and CDR2 SMNVEV (reference sequence). V lost 6 bases to trimming and J lost 5 bases, with 19 bases between them. The CDR3 reads CASRVRGGRWETQYF. The CDR3 nucleotides are TGTGCCAGCAGAGTCCGGGGCGGCAGGTGGGAGACCCAGTACTTC.

The rearrangement joins TRBV7-6 to TRBJ1-1, with D maybe TRBD1 (5 bases). There are 15 residues in the CDR3. CDR1 and CDR2 from the germline V gene are SGHVS and FNYEAQ. V lost 6 bases and J 4 bases, leaving 18 bases between the germline ends. The CDR3 DNA reads as TGTGCCAGCAGTCTGGGGCGGGGGACGATCACTGAAGCTTTCTTT. It yields the protein CASSLGRGTITEAFF. Based on the CDR3 plus reference TRBV7-6 and TRBJ1-1, the full variable domain is GAGVSQSPRYKVTKRGQDVALRCDPISGHVSLYWYRQALGQGPEFLTYFNYEAQQDKSGLPNDRFSAERPEGSISTLTIQRTEQRDSAMYRCASSLGRGTITEAFFGQGTRLTVV.

This sequence joins TRBV5-1 and TRBJ2-1; 13 bases match TRBD2. J lost 0 bases, V lost 4 bases, and 7 bases had no gene match. This CDR3 is 18 amino acids long. Germline CDR1 SGHRS, CDR2 YFSETQ. In DNA form, the CDR3 reads TGCGCCAGCAGCCCGGGACTAGCGGGGTTAAGCTCCTACAATGAGCAGTTCTTC. Protein: CASSPGLAGLSSYNEQFF.

The chain carries TRBV18 and TRBJ2-5; D is perhaps TRBD2 (6 bases). This CDR3 comprises 16 residues. Germline V gives CDR1 KGHSH, CDR2 LQKENI. The ends were cut back, 2 bases at V and 4 bases at J, with 17 bases in the middle. The CDR3: CASSPTSVRRAETQYF. DNA for the CDR3: TGTGCCAGCTCACCAACGAGTGTCAGGAGGGCAGAGACCCAGTACTTC.

Only a few counts were recorded for this clonotype. The J gene is TRBJ2-1, the V gene TRBV6-2 or TRBV6-3, with 11 positions matching TRBD2. This CDR3 is 17 amino acids long. The germline V gene encodes CDR1 MNHEY and CDR2 SVGEGT. Trimming took 3 bases from V and 5 from J; bases not matched to a gene: 9. The CDR3, as DNA: TGTGCCAGCAGTTATAGTGTAGCGGGGGGGATACACAATGAGCAGTTCTTC. Protein sequence: CASSYSVAGGIHNEQFF.

Note on this clonotype: Lacking the conserved final phenylalanine or tryptophan, this CDR3 likely reflects a read error. The chain carries TRBV6-5 and TRBJ2-3; no firm D call. Germline assignment: CDR1 MNHEY and CDR2 SVGAGI. The V end lost 6 bases, the J end lost 2 bases, and 15 bases lay between the germline ends. The CDR3 is 15 residues long. In nucleotides, the CDR3 is TGTGCCAGCAGCCTTTTGCCGCAGCTCACAGATACGCAGTATTCT. It is translated as CASSLLPQLTDTQYS.

This chain uses TRBV7-2 with TRBJ2-5, with TRBD2 identical over 13 bases. The trim removed 5 bases at V and 6 bases at J, leaving 3 bases unmatched. CDR1 and CDR2 from the germline V gene are SGHTA and FQGNSA. The CDR3 runs to 14 residues. This chain's CDR3 is CASSRTSGRQTQYF. The CDR3 DNA reads TGTGCCAGCAGCCGGACTAGCGGGAGACAGACCCAGTACTTC.

V is TRBV13 and J is TRBJ2-4, with unresolved D. V was shortened by 6 bases and J by 2 bases, with 11 bases between the two germline ends. The length of the CDR3 is 14 residues. CDR1 and CDR2 from the germline V gene are PRHDT and FYEKMQ (reference sequence). CDR3 DNA: TGTGCCAGCAGACCACCGGAGTCCAAAAACATTCAGTACTTC. Amino acids: CASRPPESKNIQYF.

The gene calls are TRBV27 and TRBJ2-1; TRBD2 matches 7 bases. Germline V lookup: CDR1 MNHEY, CDR2 SMNVEV (reference sequence). This CDR3 is 14 amino acids long. The V gene end was trimmed by 2 bases and the J gene end by 7 bases; junction bases not matched to a gene: 5. The CDR3 here is CASSLAGAKNEQFF. Here the CDR3 DNA reads TGTGCCAGCAGTTTAGCGGGAGCTAAAAATGAGCAGTTCTTC.

This clonotype was counted a single time. V and J are TRBV5-1 and TRBJ1-1; TRBD1 is a possible D gene (5 bases). This CDR3 spans 14 amino acids. Germline CDR1 SGHRS, CDR2 YFSETQ. Trimming left V 4 bases short and J 4 bases short, with 14 bases between. CDR3 DNA sequence: TGCGCCAGCAGCGGGCAGGGCAGCGGCACTGAAGCTTTCTTT. This sequence encodes CASSGQGSGTEAFF. Together with reference TRBV5-1 and TRBJ1-1, the CDR3 gives the full variable domain: KAGVTQTPRYLIKTRGQQVTLSCSPISGHRSVSWYQQTPGQGLQFLFEYFSETQRNKGNFPGRFSGRQFSNSRSEMNVSTLELGDSALYLCASSGQGSGTEAFFGQGTRLTVV.

The table lists this clonotype with a few counts. This rearrangement joins TRBV5-5 to TRBJ1-2; TRBD1 aligns across 8 bases. With V trimmed by 4 bases and J by 6 bases, 8 bases remained unmatched. Germline V gives CDR1 SGHKS, CDR2 YYEKEE (reference sequence). CDR3 length: 14 amino acids. The DNA for the CDR3 is TGTGCCAGCAGCGATACGACAGGGGATAATGGCTACACCTTC. It codes for CASSDTTGDNGYTF.

This clonotype appeared many times. This sequence joins TRBV20-1 and TRBJ2-1; 10 bases match TRBD2. The trim removed 3 bases at V and 0 bases at J, leaving 5 bases unmatched. The germline gives CDR1 DFQATT, CDR2 SNEGSKA (reference sequence). This CDR3 region has 16 residues. In DNA form, the CDR3 reads TGCAGTGCTAGGGGTACTAGCGGGGCCTCCTACAATGAGCAGTTCTTC. It translates to CSARGTSGASYNEQFF.

This clonotype was detected many times. V usage is TRBV6-5 and J usage is TRBJ2-3; D is uncertain. Germline V gene sequence: CDR1 MNHEY, CDR2 SVGAGI. The CDR3 loop spans 13 amino acids. Trimming shortened V by 5 bases and J by 6 bases, and 12 bases separated the two germline ends. CDR3 residues: CASSRLGRDTQYF. The CDR3 region has the DNA TGTGCCAGCAGTCGCCTCGGCAGGGATACGCAGTATTTT.

CDR3: CATSEGGNGYTF. CDR3 in DNA: TGTGCCACCAGTGAGGGGGGGAATGGCTACACCTTC. The chain combines TRBV24-1 with TRBJ1-2; maybe TRBD1 (5 bases). V was shortened by 4 bases and J by 6 bases, with 8 bases between the two germline ends. This CDR3 has 12 residues. The germline V gene encodes CDR1 KGHDR and CDR2 SFDVKD.

This clonotype was detected only a few times. The chain combines TRBV4-2 with TRBJ1-2; D call uncertain. CDR1 LGHNA and CDR2 YNFKEQ come from the germline V gene. The V gene lost 0 bases and the J gene lost 4 bases, with 12 bases spanning the gap. This CDR3 has 15 amino acids. The chain's CDR3 is CASSQERQSLYGYTF. The DNA of the CDR3 is TGTGCCAGCAGCCAAGAGAGACAAAGCCTCTATGGCTACACCTTC.

The V gene is TRBV30, the J gene TRBJ1-2, with D uncertain. V lost 3 bases, J lost 8 bases, and 16 bases lay in between. Germline CDR1 and CDR2: GTSNPN and SVGIG (reference sequence). This CDR3 contains 13 residues. This CDR3 is CAWSVGPSGGYTF. The CDR3 DNA reads TGTGCCTGGAGCGTAGGGCCGTCGGGAGGCTACACCTTC.

Comments on this clonotype: This clone may be a read error of a much larger clone one base away. The chain combines TRBV5-1 with TRBJ1-2; D gene ambiguous. The germline V and J ends were trimmed by 4 bases and 4 bases, with 17 bases remaining between them. Germline values: CDR1 SGHRS, CDR2 YFSETQ. The CDR3 contains 15 residues. DNA for the CDR3: TGCGCCAGCAGCCCCACCTCAACAGAGGTCTATGGCTACACCTTC. It encodes CASSPTSTEVYGYTF. The full variable domain, in which reference TRBV5-1 and TRBJ1-2 provide the parts outside the CDR3, is KAGVTQTPRYLIKTRGQQVTLSCSPISGHRSVSWYQQTPGQGLQFLFEYFSETQRNKGNFPGRFSGRQFSNSRSEMNVSTLELGDSALYLCASSPTSTEVYGYTFGSGTRLTVV.

The chain is built from TRBV7-3 and TRBJ2-6; TRBD2 might be the D (6 bases). This CDR3 spans 16 amino acids. V was cut by 5 bases and J by 2 bases, with 13 bases left in between. Germline V gives CDR1 SGHTA, CDR2 FQGTGA. CDR3 amino acids: CASSLPAGPGANVLTF. The CDR3, as DNA: TGTGCCAGCAGCCTGCCGGCGGGGCCTGGGGCCAACGTCCTGACTTTC.

V gene TRBV7-2 combines with J gene TRBJ2-4; D possibly uses TRBD1 or TRBD2 (5 bases each). The J call may be faulty, since TRBJ2-7 better matches the DNA end. The CDR3 covers 17 residues. Germline V gene lookup returns CDR1 SGHTA and CDR2 FQGNSA. For the CDR3, the DNA is TGTGCCAGCGGCCTTCCCCTGTGGGCCGGGGCAGCCTACGAGCAGTACTTC. It is translated as CASGLPLWAGAAYEQYF.

This clonotype showed up many times. The rearrangement uses TRBV5-1 and TRBJ2-1, with TRBD1 matching 10 bases. Looked up from germline, CDR1 is SGHRS and CDR2 is YFSETQ. J was trimmed by 14 bases and V by 7 bases; bases with no gene match: 9. The CDR3 totals 12 residues. CDR3 residues: CASYPGQGKKFF. In nucleotides, the CDR3 is TGCGCCAGCTATCCGGGACAGGGGAAGAAGTTCTTC.

A few counts support this clonotype. The V call is TRBV7-9, the J call TRBJ1-5; 9 bases agree with TRBD1. The V gene's germline CDR1 is SEHNR and CDR2 FQNEAQ (reference sequence). V lost 5 bases to trimming and J lost 6 bases; unmatched junction nucleotides: 14. The CDR3 is 17 amino acids. This CDR3 is CASSRATSGQGSQPQHF. In DNA, the CDR3 is TGTGCCAGCAGCCGAGCAACTTCGGGACAGGGAAGTCAGCCCCAGCATTTT.

This clonotype was picked up one time. The genes are TRBV11-2 and TRBJ2-1, with 11 nucleotides matching TRBD2. This CDR3 has 15 residues. CDR1 is SGHAT, CDR2 FQNNGV, per germline. V was pared by 5 bases and J by 7 bases, with 7 bases of the junction left unmatched. This CDR3 is CASSTTSGGVNEQFF. CDR3 nucleotides: TGTGCCAGCAGCACAACTAGCGGGGGAGTAAATGAGCAGTTCTTC.

The chain is built from TRBV10-1 and TRBJ2-1, with 11 bases matching TRBD2. The CDR3 loop spans 15 amino acids. The germline V gene encodes CDR1 WNHNN and CDR2 SYGVQD (reference sequence). J gave up 10 bases and V 3 bases, and 8 bases lay outside the gene matches. This CDR3 reads CASSDTGLAVYEQFF. The CDR3 DNA reads TGCGCCAGCAGTGATACGGGACTAGCGGTCTACGAGCAGTTCTTC.

This clonotype has more than one count but fewer than ten. This may arise from a read error, as a much more abundant clone is one base away. The chain uses TRBV27 and TRBJ1-2, with 8 positions matching TRBD1. J lost 3 bases, V lost 6 bases, and 6 bases had no gene match. Germline assignment: CDR1 MNHEY and CDR2 SMNVEV (reference sequence). The CDR3 spans 14 residues. The CDR3 sequence is CASRPQGGDYGYTF. The CDR3 DNA is TGTGCCAGCAGGCCACAGGGGGGGGACTATGGCTACACCTTC.

This clonotype was counted only a few times. This sequence joins TRBV29-1 and TRBJ2-1; possibly TRBD1 for D (5 bases). CDR3 size: 14 residues. The germline V gene has CDR1 SQVTM and CDR2 ANQGSEA. Trimming pared 7 bases from V and 0 bases from J, leaving 13 bases between. The CDR3 spells CSARQTNSYNEQFF. CDR3 coding DNA: TGCAGCGCCAGACAGACCAACTCCTACAATGAGCAGTTCTTC.

This clonotype was found a few times. The chain employs TRBV2 and TRBJ2-7; D call uncertain. The germline CDR1 and CDR2 sequences are SNHLY and FYNNEI. CDR3 length: 16 amino acids. V lost 3 bases, J lost 3 bases, and 18 bases lay in between. The chain's CDR3 is CASSDLGDWVHYEQYF. Here the CDR3 DNA reads TGTGCCAGCAGTGATCTTGGGGATTGGGTACACTACGAGCAGTACTTC.

A remark on this clonotype: An end of the junction differs from the germline gene, which may be a read error. This chain uses TRBV5-6 with TRBJ2-3; 9 bases match TRBD2. There are 15 residues in the CDR3. Germline CDR1 is SGHDT and CDR2 is YYEEEE. CDR3 protein: CASSFAGGSTDAQYF. For the CDR3, the DNA is TGTGCCAGCAGCTTTGCGGGAGGGAGCACAGATGCGCAGTATTTT.

Only a few counts were recorded for this clonotype. The gene calls are TRBV5-1 and TRBJ2-3, with D hard to call. CDR1 and CDR2 (germline): SGHRS, YFSETQ. Trimming stripped 3 bases from V and 0 bases from J, with 11 bases between. The CDR3 consists of 15 residues. The CDR3 DNA reads TGCGCCAGCAGCTCTAAGACATTCAGCACAGATACGCAGTATTTT. Protein sequence: CASSSKTFSTDTQYF.

This clonotype occurred a few times. The gene calls are TRBV7-9 and TRBJ2-2; D gene uncertain. Germline V gene lookup returns CDR1 SEHNR and CDR2 FQNEAQ (reference sequence). Trimming took off 1 base at V and 6 bases at J, with 9 bases between the two ends. CDR3 length: 14 amino acids. The CDR3 sequence: CASSLVVAPGELFF. The CDR3 DNA sequence: TGTGCCAGCAGCTTAGTGGTTGCGCCCGGGGAGCTGTTTTTT. Variable domain in full (rest from reference TRBV7-9 and TRBJ2-2): DTGVSQNPRHKITKRGQNVTFRCDPISEHNRLYWYRQTLGQGPEFLTYFQNEAQLEKSRLLSDRFSAERPKGSFSTLEIQRTEQGDSAMYLCASSLVVAPGELFFGEGSRLTVL.

This chain uses TRBV27 with TRBJ1-5; D is ambiguous. From germline, CDR1 is MNHEY and CDR2 SMNVEV (reference sequence). V was trimmed by 3 bases and J by 5 bases, leaving 11 bases between them. CDR3 length: 14 residues. CDR3 sequence reads: CASSLKAADQPQHF. CDR3 DNA sequence: TGTGCCAGCAGTTTGAAAGCGGCCGATCAGCCCCAGCATTTT.